These 5 T cell receptor beta chains were all obtained from the same sample, sequenced in a study of T cells after yellow fever vaccination (dated by TCRdb to between 2019 and 2020). The library was generated by 5' RACE. The data were produced on an Illumina NovaSeq 6000. The public reads were run again by TCRdb, first through fastp at Q25 and then through MiXCR, and only productive beta chains were kept. Here each entry gathers all rows of one CDR3 protein and keeps the most common genes and DNA. This sample has more than 95,000 distinct CDR3 sequences in its table, and about 8.4% of those were observed once. The ten largest clonotypes hold 40% of the sample. Per the publication, the treatment or condition label means: live attenuated yellow fever vaccine strain. Specimen: CD8+ T cells sorted from PBMCs, collected on the day of the yellow fever booster vaccination. The receptors here all came from a man between 18 and 29 years old who received the YFV17D yellow fever vaccine.

The genes are TRBV6-6 and TRBJ1-6, with 7 bases identical to TRBD1. J lost 4 bases, V lost 6 bases, and 9 bases had no gene match. From germline, CDR1 is MNHNY and CDR2 SVGAGI (reference sequence). CDR3 size: 16 residues. The CDR3 spells CASSDRGPLYNSPLHF. The DNA for the CDR3 is TGTGCCAGCAGCGATAGGGGGCCGCTATATAATTCACCCCTCCACTTT.

This rearrangement joins TRBV4-1 to TRBJ1-3; D is unclear. The CDR3 consists of 15 residues. The V gene lost 0 bases and the J gene lost 1 base, with 7 bases spanning the gap. Per the germline V gene, CDR1 is MGHRA and CDR2 is YSYEKL. CDR3 sequence: CASSQEGRSGNTIYF. CDR3 bases: TGCGCCAGCAGCCAAGAAGGACGGTCTGGAAACACCATATATTTT.

V and J are TRBV5-1 and TRBJ1-3; TRBD1 is a possible D gene (5 bases). V was trimmed by 4 bases and J by 7 bases, leaving 15 bases between them. CDR1 is SGHRS and CDR2 is YFSETQ in the germline V gene. The CDR3 is 14 residues long. The CDR3 spells CASSPRGGRNTIYF. For the CDR3, the DNA is TGCGCCAGCAGCCCCCGGGGGGGACGGAACACCATATATTTT.

This clonotype was recorded a few times. The chain links TRBV21-1 to TRBJ2-2; the D call in the table, TRBD1, was not verified against the DNA. TRBV21-1 constitutes a pseudogene. The CDR3 sequence is 17 residues long. CDR3 in DNA: TGTGCCAGCAGCAAAGAAGCGGACAGGGCCCCCACCGGGGAGCTGTTTTTT. Translation gives CASSKEADRAPTGELFF.

This sequence joins TRBV5-1 and TRBJ2-7; TRBD1 aligns across 8 bases. The CDR3 length is 14 residues. Germline-derived CDR1 and CDR2 are SGHRS and YFSETQ. V lost 4 bases, J lost 5 bases, and 8 bases stayed unmatched. CDR3 in amino acids: CASSRGQGRDEQYV. As DNA, the CDR3 is TGCGCCAGCAGCCGTGGACAGGGTAGGGACGAGCAGTACGTC.